Listed below are T cell receptor beta chains from one sample, sequenced in a study of cytomegalovirus exposure and HLA in healthy donors. The method was immunoSEQ multiplex PCR; TCRdb's version includes in-frame clones alone and lacks a portion of them. Of approximately 140,000 clones listed, roughly 87% are singletons. The sequenced sample was PBMCs. These receptors all come from a woman between 35 and 50 years old in good health and CMV-seronegative. Both conserved end residues are part of each CDR3. Each record gives: D gene, V gene, clone size, J gene, CDR3 DNA, CDR3 protein. The D gene is left open where the match is weak. Clone size appears in some rows only: once, few, many, or a class for an expanded clone.

.	TRBV11-3	once	TRBJ1-1	TGTGCCAGCAGCTCCGGGGGTCCTGAAGCTTTCTTT	CASSSGGPEAFF
.	TRBV10-3	.	TRBJ2-2	TGTGCCATCAGTGCCAGGGGCGCGTCCGGGGAGCTGTTTTTT	CAISARGASGELFF
TRBD2	TRBV5-1	.	TRBJ2-1	TGCGCCAGCAGTCCTACTAGCGGGCTTTACAATGAGCAGTTCTTC	CASSPTSGLYNEQFF
TRBD2	TRBV27	.	TRBJ2-1	TGTGCCAGCAGTAAAGGACTAGCGGGAGAGAACCATGAGCAGTTCTTC	CASSKGLAGENHEQFF
.	TRBV2	.	TRBJ2-2	TGTGCCAGCAGTATTACAGGGATCGGGGAGCTGTTTTTT	CASSITGIGELFF
TRBD1	TRBV5-6	.	TRBJ2-7	TGTGCCAGCAGTCTGGGGACAGGGCCGTACGAGCAGTACTTC	CASSLGTGPYEQYF
.	TRBV19	.	TRBJ2-7	TGTGCCAGTAGTATTCGCGCCTACGAGCAGTACTTC	CASSIRAYEQYF
.	TRBV30	once	TRBJ1-4	TGTGCCTGGAGATCGTCAACTAATGAAAAACTGTTTTTT	CAWRSSTNEKLFF
.	TRBV5-1	.	TRBJ1-5	TGCGCCAGCAGCTTGGGAGGGGGAAAGACCCAGCATTTT	CASSLGGGKTQHF
TRBD1	TRBV5-1	.	TRBJ1-1	TGCGCCAGCAGCTTGGCCAGGACAGGGAATACTGAAGCTTTCTTT	CASSLARTGNTEAFF
TRBD1	TRBV7-9	.	TRBJ1-1	TGTGCCAGCAGCTCACAGGGGTCTGTGAACACTGAAGCTTTCTTT	CASSSQGSVNTEAFF
.	TRBV5-1	.	TRBJ2-2	TGCGCCAGCAGCCGAGGAGGGGGCGACACCGGGGAGCTGTTTTTT	CASSRGGGDTGELFF
.	TRBV7-3	.	TRBJ1-1	TGTGCCAGCAGCCCAAGACCCATCCCGACAACTGAAGCTTTCTTT	CASSPRPIPTTEAFF
TRBD2	TRBV19	.	TRBJ2-2	TGTGCCAGTAGTAAGCCTAGCGGAAACACCGGGGAGCTGTTTTTT	CASSKPSGNTGELFF
.	TRBV7-9	.	TRBJ2-7	TGTTCCAGCAGCTTTGGGCAGATAACCTCCTACGAGCAGTACTTC	CSSSFGQITSYEQYF
.	TRBV1	.	TRBJ2-5	TGCACCAGCAGCCACCCCTTGGGAGACGGTGAGGCCCAGTACTTC	CTSSHPLGDGEAQYF
TRBD1	TRBV6-1	.	TRBJ1-3	TGTGCCAGCAGTGAAGGGTACAGGGGGCGAGGAAACACCATATATTTT	CASSEGYRGRGNTIYF
.	TRBV7-9	.	TRBJ1-4	TGTGCCAGCAGCCTTCCCGAAACAGTATATGAAAAACTGTTTTTT	CASSLPETVYEKLFF